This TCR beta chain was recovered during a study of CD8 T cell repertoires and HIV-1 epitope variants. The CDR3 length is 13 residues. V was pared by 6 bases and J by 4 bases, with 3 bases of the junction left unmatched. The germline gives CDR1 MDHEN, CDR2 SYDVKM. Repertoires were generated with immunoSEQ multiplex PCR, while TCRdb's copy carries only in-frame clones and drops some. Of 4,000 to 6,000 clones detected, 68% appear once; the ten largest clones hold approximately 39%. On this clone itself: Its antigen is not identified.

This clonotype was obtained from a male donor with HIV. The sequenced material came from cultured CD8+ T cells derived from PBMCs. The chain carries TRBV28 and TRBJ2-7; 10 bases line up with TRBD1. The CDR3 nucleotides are TGTGCCAGCAGCCCGGACAGGGGGTACGAGCAGTACTTC. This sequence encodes CASSPDRGYEQYF. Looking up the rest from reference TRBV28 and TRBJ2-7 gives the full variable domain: DVKVTQSSRYLVKRTGEKVFLECVQDMDHENMFWYRQDPGLGLRLIYFSYDVKMKEKGDIPEGYSVSREKKERFSLILESASTNQTSMYLCASSPDRGYEQYFGPGTRLTVT.